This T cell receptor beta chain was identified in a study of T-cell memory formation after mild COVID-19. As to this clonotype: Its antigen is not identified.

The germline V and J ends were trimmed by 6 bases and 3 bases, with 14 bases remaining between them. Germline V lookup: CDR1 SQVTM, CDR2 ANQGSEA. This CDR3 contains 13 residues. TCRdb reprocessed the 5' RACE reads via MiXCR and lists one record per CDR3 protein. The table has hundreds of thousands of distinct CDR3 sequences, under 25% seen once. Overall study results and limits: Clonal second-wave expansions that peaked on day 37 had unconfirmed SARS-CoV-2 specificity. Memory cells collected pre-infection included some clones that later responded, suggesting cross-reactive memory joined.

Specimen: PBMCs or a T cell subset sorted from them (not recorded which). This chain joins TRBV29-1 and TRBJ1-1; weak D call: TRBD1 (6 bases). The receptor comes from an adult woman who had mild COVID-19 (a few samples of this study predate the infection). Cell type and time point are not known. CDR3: CSVEDRRYTEAFF. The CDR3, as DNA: TGCAGCGTGGAGGACAGACGCTACACTGAAGCTTTCTTT.